The rows below give T cell receptor beta chains drawn from one sample of a study of spatial heterogeneity in lung cancer. Via MiXCR, TCRdb re-called the 5' RACE reads, giving one row per CDR3 protein. This sample carries 4,500 to 5,000 distinct CDR3 sequences, about 7.6% of them seen once, and the ten largest clones take about 16%. The sample consisted of lung tumor tissue, taken at surgery. All receptors come from a female donor with early-stage non-small cell lung cancer. The CDR3 runs from the conserved cysteine through the conserved F or W. Each record gives: D gene, J gene, clone size, V gene, CDR3 DNA, CDR3 protein. D genes are given only for firm matches. Expanded clones get a size class; other rows say once, few or many, or leave the size out.

d_gene: NA
j_gene: TRBJ2-1
abundance: few
v_gene: TRBV12-3/TRBV12-4
CDR3nt: TGTGCCAGCAGCTCATACCGGGACACGGGGTTCTTC
CDR3aa: CASSSYRDTGFF

d_gene: NA
j_gene: TRBJ1-1
abundance: medium-sized
v_gene: TRBV6-5
CDR3nt: TGTGCCAGCAGCACCGCCGGGACGCTGAACACTGAAGCTTTCTTT
CDR3aa: CASSTAGTLNTEAFF

d_gene: NA
j_gene: TRBJ2-5
abundance: medium-sized
v_gene: TRBV9
CDR3nt: TGTGCCAGCAGCACATACAGGGACCAGGGGACCCAGTACTTC
CDR3aa: CASSTYRDQGTQYF

d_gene: NA
j_gene: TRBJ1-3
abundance: few
v_gene: TRBV15
CDR3nt: TGTGCCACCAGCAGAGATCGGGGCAGGGGAAACACCATATATTTT
CDR3aa: CATSRDRGRGNTIYF

d_gene: NA
j_gene: TRBJ2-6
abundance: few
v_gene: TRBV7-9
CDR3nt: TGTGCCAGCAGCTCTAACCAAAGCCCGGGACACCGGCAGTCTGGGGCCAACGTCCTGACTTTC
CDR3aa: CASSSNQSPGHRQSGANVLTF

d_gene: TRBD1
j_gene: TRBJ2-7
abundance: NA
v_gene: TRBV28
CDR3nt: TGTGCCAGCAGTTCACCGGGACAGGGGACTAACGAGCAGTACTTC
CDR3aa: CASSSPGQGTNEQYF

d_gene: NA
j_gene: TRBJ1-3
abundance: medium-sized
v_gene: TRBV12-3/TRBV12-4
CDR3nt: TGTGCCAGCAGCCCCGTGGGGAACACCATATATTTT
CDR3aa: CASSPVGNTIYF

d_gene: NA
j_gene: TRBJ2-3
abundance: NA
v_gene: TRBV2
CDR3nt: TGTGCCAGCAGTGATGGGGACTTCAGCACAGATACGCAGTATTTT
CDR3aa: CASSDGDFSTDTQYF

d_gene: NA
j_gene: TRBJ2-3
abundance: medium-sized
v_gene: TRBV12-3/TRBV12-4
CDR3nt: TGTGCCAGCAGTCCAAAAGGTCGCGATCAGAGTTTT
CDR3aa: CASSPKGRDQSF

d_gene: NA
j_gene: TRBJ1-2
abundance: medium-sized
v_gene: TRBV5-1
CDR3nt: TGCGCCAGCAGCTTGGCCGGACTTGACTATGGCTACACCTTC
CDR3aa: CASSLAGLDYGYTF

d_gene: NA
j_gene: TRBJ1-5
abundance: NA
v_gene: TRBV10-3
CDR3nt: TGTGCCATCAGTGAGTCACACGGGGGAAATCAGCCCCAGCATTTT
CDR3aa: CAISESHGGNQPQHF

d_gene: NA
j_gene: TRBJ2-1
abundance: NA
v_gene: TRBV2
CDR3nt: TGTGCCAGCAGTGCGTACAATGAGCAGTTCTTC
CDR3aa: CASSAYNEQFF

d_gene: NA
j_gene: TRBJ1-2
abundance: few
v_gene: TRBV19
CDR3nt: TGTGCCAGTACTCCCAGATCGGACATAATATATGGCTACACCTTC
CDR3aa: CASTPRSDIIYGYTF

d_gene: NA
j_gene: TRBJ2-2
abundance: large
v_gene: TRBV4-1
CDR3nt: TGCGCCAGCAGCCAAGTAAATTCGGTTGGTCGGGAGCTGTTTTTT
CDR3aa: CASSQVNSVGRELFF

d_gene: NA
j_gene: TRBJ2-5
abundance: NA
v_gene: TRBV7-8
CDR3nt: TGTGCCAGCAACCGGGGAAGAGAGACCCAGTACTTC
CDR3aa: CASNRGRETQYF

d_gene: NA
j_gene: TRBJ2-3
abundance: medium-sized
v_gene: TRBV5-6
CDR3nt: TGTGCCAGCAGCTTGCCAGCTAGCACAGATACGCAGTATTTT
CDR3aa: CASSLPASTDTQYF

d_gene: NA
j_gene: TRBJ2-3
abundance: medium-sized
v_gene: TRBV7-2
CDR3nt: TGTGCCAGCAGGCCGGGGGCGAGGAACGCAGATACGCAGTATTTT
CDR3aa: CASRPGARNADTQYF

d_gene: NA
j_gene: TRBJ1-1
abundance: NA
v_gene: TRBV7-9
CDR3nt: TGTGCCAGCACCCCGGGCGGCACTGAAGCTTTCTTT
CDR3aa: CASTPGGTEAFF

d_gene: TRBD2
j_gene: TRBJ2-7
abundance: medium-sized
v_gene: TRBV7-2
CDR3nt: TGTGCCAGCAGCTTAAGTGGAGCGGGGGTCTCCTACGAGCAGTACTTC
CDR3aa: CASSLSGAGVSYEQYF

d_gene: NA
j_gene: TRBJ1-2
abundance: medium-sized
v_gene: TRBV28
CDR3nt: TGTGCCAGCAGTTTAGGGACAAGGTTCTTGGGCTACACCTTC
CDR3aa: CASSLGTRFLGYTF

d_gene: NA
j_gene: TRBJ2-1
abundance: NA
v_gene: TRBV19
CDR3nt: TGTGCCAGTAGTGGACAGCGCCCCCCCAATGAGCAGTTCTTC
CDR3aa: CASSGQRPPNEQFF

d_gene: NA
j_gene: TRBJ2-7
abundance: many
v_gene: TRBV5-1
CDR3nt: TGCGCCAGCAGCTTGGTGGGTGTGAGCGTCGAGCAGTACTTC
CDR3aa: CASSLVGVSVEQYF

d_gene: NA
j_gene: TRBJ2-7
abundance: few
v_gene: TRBV28
CDR3nt: TGTGCCAGCAGTTTGCTGGGAAGCGGAACCTACGAGCAGTACTTC
CDR3aa: CASSLLGSGTYEQYF

d_gene: TRBD1
j_gene: TRBJ2-7
abundance: NA
v_gene: TRBV12-3/TRBV12-4
CDR3nt: TGTGCCAGCAGTTTATGGGCAGGGGGCTACTACGAGCAGTACTTC
CDR3aa: CASSLWAGGYYEQYF

d_gene: TRBD1
j_gene: TRBJ2-3
abundance: NA
v_gene: TRBV9
CDR3nt: TGTGCCAGCAGCGTAGCTCAGGGGGCATTGGCAGATACGCAGTATTTT
CDR3aa: CASSVAQGALADTQYF

d_gene: NA
j_gene: TRBJ2-5
abundance: medium-sized
v_gene: TRBV5-1
CDR3nt: TGCGCCAGCAGCTTGTTGGAGACCCAGTACTTC
CDR3aa: CASSLLETQYF

d_gene: TRBD1
j_gene: TRBJ2-1
abundance: NA
v_gene: TRBV19
CDR3nt: TGTGCCAGTACTTGGACAGGGGACATCTACAATGAGCAGTTCTTC
CDR3aa: CASTWTGDIYNEQFF

d_gene: NA
j_gene: TRBJ1-4
abundance: few
v_gene: TRBV12-3/TRBV12-4
CDR3nt: TGTGCCAGCAGTTTGACGTCAGGGGCTAAGATTGAAAAACTGTTTTTT
CDR3aa: CASSLTSGAKIEKLFF

d_gene: NA
j_gene: TRBJ2-1
abundance: few
v_gene: TRBV27
CDR3nt: TGTGCCAGCAGTCTTCAAAATGAGCAGTTCTTC
CDR3aa: CASSLQNEQFF

d_gene: NA
j_gene: TRBJ2-7
abundance: many
v_gene: TRBV10-3
CDR3nt: TGTGCCATCAGTGGAGGCTACGAGCAGTACTTC
CDR3aa: CAISGGYEQYF

d_gene: NA
j_gene: TRBJ1-2
abundance: once
v_gene: TRBV29-1
CDR3nt: TGCAGCGCAGACAGCTACTATGGCTACACCTTC
CDR3aa: CSADSYYGYTF

d_gene: NA
j_gene: TRBJ2-7
abundance: medium-sized
v_gene: TRBV28
CDR3nt: TGTGCCAGCAGTTCGGCATACGAGCAGTACTTC
CDR3aa: CASSSAYEQYF

d_gene: NA
j_gene: TRBJ1-2
abundance: many
v_gene: TRBV5-1
CDR3nt: TGCGCCAGCAGCTTGGACAGCTTTGGCTACACCTTC
CDR3aa: CASSLDSFGYTF

d_gene: NA
j_gene: TRBJ2-2
abundance: NA
v_gene: TRBV28
CDR3nt: TGTGCCAGCCTGGGGGATCCCGGGGAGCTGTTTTTT
CDR3aa: CASLGDPGELFF

d_gene: TRBD2
j_gene: TRBJ2-7
abundance: many
v_gene: TRBV7-9
CDR3nt: TGTGCCAGCAGCGGAGGCGGGGGTCCATACGAGCAGTACTTC
CDR3aa: CASSGGGGPYEQYF

d_gene: NA
j_gene: TRBJ1-1
abundance: NA
v_gene: TRBV3-2
CDR3nt: TGTGCCAGCAGCCTATGGACAGGGGGTGGAACTGAAGCTTTCTTT
CDR3aa: CASSLWTGGGTEAFF

d_gene: TRBD2
j_gene: TRBJ2-3
abundance: NA
v_gene: TRBV6-5
CDR3nt: TGTGCCAGCAGTTTCCGACTAGCGGGGATATCAGATACGCAGTATTTT
CDR3aa: CASSFRLAGISDTQYF